This TCR beta chain emerged from a study of blood T cell repertoires in COVID-19. Overall study: Collection of acute and convalescent COVID-19 samples took place in the United States, Italy and Spain. The cDNA or gDNA used as material had been derived from T cells, B-cell-depleted T cells, or PBMCs.

In the authors' workflow: Estimation of nucleated cell counts relied on the amplification of reference gene primers. Method: immunoSEQ multiplex PCR; TCRdb's copy keeps in-frame clones and lacks some. The V and J calls and clone size are taken from that table; D and trimming were inferred from the DNA. The data contain over 40,000 clones, 75% to 90% of them seen just once; the ten biggest clones take up nearly 7.5%. This clone was counted once. The CDR3 consists of 15 residues. With 0 bases clipped from V and 7 bases from J, the junction kept 3 bases outside the gene matches. Germline-derived CDR1 and CDR2 are SGHTA and FQGNSA.

The receptor's source is a man in his fifties or sixties with active COVID-19. Sequenced: peripheral blood. The chain carries TRBV7-2 and TRBJ2-3; TRBD2 matches 11 bases. This CDR3 reads CASSLAPSGGNTQYF. The CDR3 region has the DNA TGTGCCAGCAGCTTAGCTCCTAGCGGGGGGAATACGCAGTATTTT.